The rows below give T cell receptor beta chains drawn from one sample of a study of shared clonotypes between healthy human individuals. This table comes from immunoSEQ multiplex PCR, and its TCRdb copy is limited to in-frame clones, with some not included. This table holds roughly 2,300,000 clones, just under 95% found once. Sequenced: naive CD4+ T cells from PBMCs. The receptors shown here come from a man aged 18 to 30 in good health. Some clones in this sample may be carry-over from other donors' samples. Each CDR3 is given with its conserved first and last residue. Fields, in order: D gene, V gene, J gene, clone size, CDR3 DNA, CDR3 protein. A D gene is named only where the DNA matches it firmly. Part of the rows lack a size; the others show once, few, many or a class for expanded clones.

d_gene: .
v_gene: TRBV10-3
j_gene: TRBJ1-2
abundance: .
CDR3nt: TGTGCCATCACAGGGACGGGGGCGAGTGGCTACACCTTC
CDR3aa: CAITGTGASGYTF

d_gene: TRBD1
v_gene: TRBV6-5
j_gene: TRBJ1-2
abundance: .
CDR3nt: TGTGCCAGCAGTTACCATAGGGGGCAGTACGACTATGGCTACACCTTC
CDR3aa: CASSYHRGQYDYGYTF

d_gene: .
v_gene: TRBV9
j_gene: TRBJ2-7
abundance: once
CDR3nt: TGTGCCAGCAACATACTAGGTTTGGATTACGAGCAGTACTTC
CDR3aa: CASNILGLDYEQYF

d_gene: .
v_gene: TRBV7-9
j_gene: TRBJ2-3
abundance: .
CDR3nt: TGTGCCAGCAGCCCAAGAGGGGATCGCACAGATACGCAGTATTTT
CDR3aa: CASSPRGDRTDTQYF

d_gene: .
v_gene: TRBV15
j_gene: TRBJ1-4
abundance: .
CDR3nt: TGTGCCACCAGCAGCCGGGGAGGACCTAATGAAAAACTGTTTTTT
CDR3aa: CATSSRGGPNEKLFF

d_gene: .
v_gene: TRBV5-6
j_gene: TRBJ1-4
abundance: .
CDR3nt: TGTGCCAGCAGTACCGGACATCTTGCAACTAATGAAAAACTGTTTTTT
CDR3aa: CASSTGHLATNEKLFF

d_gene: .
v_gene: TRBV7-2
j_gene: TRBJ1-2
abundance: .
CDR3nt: TGTGCCAGCAGCTCCACGACTGGGCGAACGGGCTATGGCTACACCTTC
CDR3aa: CASSSTTGRTGYGYTF

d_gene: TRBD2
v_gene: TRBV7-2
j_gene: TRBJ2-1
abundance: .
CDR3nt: TGTGCCAGCAGCTTAGTGCGGGAGTGGGGTGAGCAGTTCTTC
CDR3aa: CASSLVREWGEQFF

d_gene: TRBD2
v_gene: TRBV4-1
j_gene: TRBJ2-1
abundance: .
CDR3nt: TGCGCCAGCAGCCATGGAGGCGAACTAGCGGGAGGACACGAGCAGTTCTTC
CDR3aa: CASSHGGELAGGHEQFF

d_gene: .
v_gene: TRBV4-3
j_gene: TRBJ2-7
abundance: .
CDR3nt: TGCGCCAGCAGCCAAGAGGCAGGGCCCTACGAGCAGTACTTC
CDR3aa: CASSQEAGPYEQYF

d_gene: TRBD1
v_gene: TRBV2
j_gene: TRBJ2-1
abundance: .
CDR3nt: TGTGCCAGCAGTGATGTGGGACAGCTAAACAATGAGCAGTTCTTC
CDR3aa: CASSDVGQLNNEQFF

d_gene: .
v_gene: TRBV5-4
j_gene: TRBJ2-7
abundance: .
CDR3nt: TGTGCCAGCAGATCGTGGGGCGGAGACTACGAGCAGTACTTC
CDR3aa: CASRSWGGDYEQYF

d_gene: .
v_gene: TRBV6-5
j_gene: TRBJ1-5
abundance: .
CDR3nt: TGTGCCAGCAGTTACGAGGGTCCCAATCAGCCCCAGCATTTT
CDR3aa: CASSYEGPNQPQHF

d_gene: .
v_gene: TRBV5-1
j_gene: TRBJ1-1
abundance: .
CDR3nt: TGCGCCAGCAGATCGGGGGGAAGGACTGAAGCTTTCTTT
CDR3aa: CASRSGGRTEAFF

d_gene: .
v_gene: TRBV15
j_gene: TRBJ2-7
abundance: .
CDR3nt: TGTGCCACCAGCAGAGGTGTTGGGGCCTACGAGCAGTACTTC
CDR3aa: CATSRGVGAYEQYF

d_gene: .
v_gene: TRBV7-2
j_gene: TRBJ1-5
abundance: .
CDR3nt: TGTGCCAGCAGCTTAGGGGCAGCTAATCAGCCCCAGCATTTT
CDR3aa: CASSLGAANQPQHF

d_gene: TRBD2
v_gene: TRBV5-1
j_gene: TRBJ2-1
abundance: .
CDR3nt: TGCGCCAGCAGCTTCTACGGGAGGGAAGGTGAGCAGTTCTTC
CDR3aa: CASSFYGREGEQFF

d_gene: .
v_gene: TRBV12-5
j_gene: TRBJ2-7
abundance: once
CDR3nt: TGTGCTAGTGGTTTGGAGGGCTACGAGCAGTACTTC
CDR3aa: CASGLEGYEQYF

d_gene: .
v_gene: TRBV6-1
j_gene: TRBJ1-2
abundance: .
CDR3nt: TGTGCCAGCAGCCTAAAGGGGTATGGCTACACCTTC
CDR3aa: CASSLKGYGYTF

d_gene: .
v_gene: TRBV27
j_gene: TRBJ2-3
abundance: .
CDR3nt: TGTGCCAGCAGTATTACAGGGGATACGCAGTATTTT
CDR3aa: CASSITGDTQYF

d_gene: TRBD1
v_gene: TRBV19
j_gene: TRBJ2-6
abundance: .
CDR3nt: TGTGCCAGTAGAGGCGGACAGGCTTACTCTGGGGCCAACGTCCTGACTTTC
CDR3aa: CASRGGQAYSGANVLTF

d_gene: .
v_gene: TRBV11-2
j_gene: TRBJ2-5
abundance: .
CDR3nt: TGTGCCAGCAGACATTCGGAGACCCAGTACTTC
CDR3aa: CASRHSETQYF

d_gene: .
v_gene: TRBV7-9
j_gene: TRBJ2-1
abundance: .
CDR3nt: TGTGCCAGCAGCCCAAGGGGTATCAGGGATGGCGAGCAGTTCTTC
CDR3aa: CASSPRGIRDGEQFF

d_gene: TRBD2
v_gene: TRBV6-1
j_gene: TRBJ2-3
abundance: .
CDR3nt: TGTGCCAGCAGTGGGACTAGCGGGGGAAGCACAGATACGCAGTATTTT
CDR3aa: CASSGTSGGSTDTQYF

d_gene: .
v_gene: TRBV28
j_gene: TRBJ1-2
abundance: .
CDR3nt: TGTGCCAGCAGCTCGCCGGGGGACGGGAACTATGGCTACACCTTC
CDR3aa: CASSSPGDGNYGYTF

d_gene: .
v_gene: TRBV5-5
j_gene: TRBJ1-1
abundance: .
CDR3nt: TGTGCCAGCAGCATCCGAGCTGAAGCTTTCTTT
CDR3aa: CASSIRAEAFF

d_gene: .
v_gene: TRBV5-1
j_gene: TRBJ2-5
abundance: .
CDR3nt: TGCGCCAGCAGCGGCACCCCAGGGTCCCAAGAGACCCAGTACTTC
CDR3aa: CASSGTPGSQETQYF

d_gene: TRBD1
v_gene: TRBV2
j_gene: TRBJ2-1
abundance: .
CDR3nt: TGTGCCAGCATCGACAGGGTCTACAATGAGCAGTTCTTC
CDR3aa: CASIDRVYNEQFF

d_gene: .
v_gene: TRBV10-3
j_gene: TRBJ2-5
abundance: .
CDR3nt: TGTGCCATCAGTGCCGGTTCATCCCTACAAGAGACCCAGTACTTC
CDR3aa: CAISAGSSLQETQYF